This TCR beta chain was documented in a study of T cell changes during pregnancy in multiple sclerosis (dated 2019 in TCRdb). For the study in its entirety: In women with multiple sclerosis, the researchers looked at how the T cell repertoire shifted as pregnancy progressed.

The library was built by means of the immunoSEQ multiplex PCR assay. This immuneACCESS table, as held by TCRdb, lists in-frame sequences with V and J called but not all clones. Of the missing ones, under half trace to an unresolved V gene in checked studies; the others have no known cause. This sample holds about 87,000 clones; around 93% were observed only once. The biggest ten clones account for about 1.3% of the sample. Including the terminal cysteine and phenylalanine, the CDR3 comprises 12 residues. Only CDR3 DNA remains: 36 bases, in frame from the first base. From the germline V gene (reference sequence), CDR1 is SEHNR and CDR2 is FQNEAQ. The trim is 5 bases for V and 10 bases for J, with a gap of 12 bases between the germline ends. On this clone itself: The antigen it recognizes is unknown. No qualities accompany the bases; no much larger clone lies one base away.

Specimen: peripheral blood, collected in the third trimester of pregnancy. The sequence is built from TRBV7-9 and TRBJ2-1; the D gene is possibly TRBD1, with 7 bases matching. The sequence was obtained from a female donor in good health, enrolled as a control in a pregnancy study. For the CDR3, the sequence is CASSPAGGEQFF. Here is the DNA: TGTGCCAGCAGCCCGGCAGGGGGGGAGCAGTTCTTC.